This T cell receptor beta chain comes out of a study of technical replicates of blood from a handful of donors. Clones were read by immunoSEQ multiplex PCR, and TCRdb kept only the in-frame ones, dropping some. The table records 45,000 to 55,000 clones, roughly 95% of them present only once. CDR1 and CDR2 (germline): WNHNN, SYGVQD (reference sequence). This CDR3 is built from 13 residues. V lost 2 bases and J 6 bases, leaving 8 bases between the germline ends. This TCR was sampled from a human donor in good health. This chain links TRBV10-1 with TRBJ1-5; possible D gene TRBD1, 6 bases. Material for sequencing was T cells isolated from PBMCs. The CDR3 region has the DNA TGCGCCAGCAGTGAGACAGGGAGTCAGCCCCAGCATTTT. It specifies CASSETGSQPQHF.